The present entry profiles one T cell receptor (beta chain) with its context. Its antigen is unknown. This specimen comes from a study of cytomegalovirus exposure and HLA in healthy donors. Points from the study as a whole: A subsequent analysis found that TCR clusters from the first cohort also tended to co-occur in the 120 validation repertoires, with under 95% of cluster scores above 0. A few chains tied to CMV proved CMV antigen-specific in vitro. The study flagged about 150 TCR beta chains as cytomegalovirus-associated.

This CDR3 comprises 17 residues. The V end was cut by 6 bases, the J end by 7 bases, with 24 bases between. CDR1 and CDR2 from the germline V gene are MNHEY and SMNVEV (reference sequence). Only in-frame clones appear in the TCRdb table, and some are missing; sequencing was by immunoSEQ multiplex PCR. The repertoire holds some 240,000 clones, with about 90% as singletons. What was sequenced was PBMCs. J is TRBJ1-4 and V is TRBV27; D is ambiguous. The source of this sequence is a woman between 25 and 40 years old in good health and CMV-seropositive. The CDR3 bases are TGTGCCAGCAGCTTTATCCGGTTTTTAACAGCCAGTGAAAAACTGTTTTTT. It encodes CASSFIRFLTASEKLFF.